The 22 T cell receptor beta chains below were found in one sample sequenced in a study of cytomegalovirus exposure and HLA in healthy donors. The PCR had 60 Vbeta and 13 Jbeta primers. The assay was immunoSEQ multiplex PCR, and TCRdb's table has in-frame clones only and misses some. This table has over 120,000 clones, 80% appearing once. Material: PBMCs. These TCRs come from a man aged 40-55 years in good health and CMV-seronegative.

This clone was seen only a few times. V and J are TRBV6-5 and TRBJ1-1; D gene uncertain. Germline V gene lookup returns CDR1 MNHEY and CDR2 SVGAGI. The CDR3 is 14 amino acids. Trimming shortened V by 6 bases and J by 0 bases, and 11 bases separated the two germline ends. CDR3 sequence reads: CASRMSMVNTEAFF. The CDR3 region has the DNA TGTGCCAGCAGGATGAGCATGGTGAACACTGAAGCTTTCTTT.

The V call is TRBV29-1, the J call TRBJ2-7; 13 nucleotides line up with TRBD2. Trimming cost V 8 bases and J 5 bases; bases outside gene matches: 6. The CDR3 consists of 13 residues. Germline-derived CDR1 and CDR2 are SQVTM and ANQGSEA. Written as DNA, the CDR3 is TGCAGCACTCGGACTAGCGGGGGTCACGAGCAGTACTTC. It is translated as CSTRTSGGHEQYF.

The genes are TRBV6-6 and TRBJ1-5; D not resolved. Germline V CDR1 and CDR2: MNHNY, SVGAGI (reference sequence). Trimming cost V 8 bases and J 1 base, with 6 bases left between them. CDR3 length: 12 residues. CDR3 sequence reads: CASARSNQPQHF. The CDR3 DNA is TGTGCCAGCGCTAGGAGCAATCAGCCCCAGCATTTT.

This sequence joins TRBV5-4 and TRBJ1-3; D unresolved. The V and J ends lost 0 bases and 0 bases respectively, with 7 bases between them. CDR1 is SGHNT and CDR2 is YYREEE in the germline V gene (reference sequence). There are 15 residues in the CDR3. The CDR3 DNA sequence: TGTGCCAGCAGCTTGGGTTCTTTCTCTGGAAACACCATATATTTT. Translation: CASSLGSFSGNTIYF.

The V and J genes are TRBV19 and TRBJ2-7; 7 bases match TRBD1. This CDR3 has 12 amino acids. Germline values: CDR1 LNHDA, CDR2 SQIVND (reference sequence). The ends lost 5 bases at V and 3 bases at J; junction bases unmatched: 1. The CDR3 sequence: CASSGDSYEQYF. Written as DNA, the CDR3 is TGTGCCAGTAGTGGGGACAGCTACGAGCAGTACTTC.

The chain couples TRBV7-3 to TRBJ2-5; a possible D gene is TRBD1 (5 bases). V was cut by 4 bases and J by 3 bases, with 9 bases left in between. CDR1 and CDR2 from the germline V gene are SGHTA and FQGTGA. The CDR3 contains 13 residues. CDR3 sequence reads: CASSWGREETQYF. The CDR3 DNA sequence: TGTGCCAGCAGCTGGGGCAGGGAAGAGACCCAGTACTTC.

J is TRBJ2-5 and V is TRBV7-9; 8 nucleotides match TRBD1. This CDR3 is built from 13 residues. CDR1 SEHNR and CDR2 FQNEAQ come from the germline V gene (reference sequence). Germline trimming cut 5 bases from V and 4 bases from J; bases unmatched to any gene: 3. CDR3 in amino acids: CASSLTGGETQYF. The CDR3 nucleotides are TGTGCCAGCAGCCTTACAGGGGGAGAGACCCAGTACTTC.

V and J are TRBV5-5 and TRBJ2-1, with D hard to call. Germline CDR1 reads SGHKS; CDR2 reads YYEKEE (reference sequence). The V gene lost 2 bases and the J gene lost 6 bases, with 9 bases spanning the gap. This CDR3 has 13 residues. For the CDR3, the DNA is TGTGCCAGCAGCTTCAGCGCGTTCAATGAGCAGTTCTTC. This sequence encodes CASSFSAFNEQFF.

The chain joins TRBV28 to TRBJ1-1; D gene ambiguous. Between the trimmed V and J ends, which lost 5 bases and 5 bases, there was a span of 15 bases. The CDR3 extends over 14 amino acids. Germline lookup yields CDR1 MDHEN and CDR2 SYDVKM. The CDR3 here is CASSPPGQRTEAFF. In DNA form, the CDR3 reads TGTGCCAGCAGTCCCCCGGGTCAGCGGACTGAAGCTTTCTTT.

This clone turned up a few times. Here the CDR3 reads CASSQTGGAEKLFF. CDR3 sequence (DNA): TGTGCCAGCAGCCAGACAGGGGGCGCTGAAAAACTGTTTTTT. The chain is built from TRBV6-5 and TRBJ1-4, with 10 bases aligning to TRBD1. The V and J ends lost 6 bases and 7 bases, in that order; junction bases with no gene match: 5. The germline gives CDR1 MNHEY, CDR2 SVGAGI. This CDR3 is 14 amino acids long.

The CDR3 region has the DNA TGTGCCACCAGCAATTTCGGGGGTGTCTATGGCTACACCTTC. Protein sequence: CATSNFGGVYGYTF. The V and J genes are TRBV15 and TRBJ1-2; possibly TRBD1 for D (5 bases). The CDR3 is made up of 14 amino acids. V was cut by 4 bases and J by 4 bases, with 13 bases left in between. Germline assignment: CDR1 LNHNV and CDR2 YYDKDF (reference sequence).

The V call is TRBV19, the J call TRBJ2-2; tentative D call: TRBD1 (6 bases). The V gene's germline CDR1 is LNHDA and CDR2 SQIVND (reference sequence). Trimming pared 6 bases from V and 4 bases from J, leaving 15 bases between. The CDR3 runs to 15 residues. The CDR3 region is CASREQGSGTGELFF. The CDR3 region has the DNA TGTGCCAGTAGGGAACAGGGAAGTGGCACCGGGGAGCTGTTTTTT. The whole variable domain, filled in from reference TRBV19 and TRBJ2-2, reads DGGITQSPKYLFRKEGQNVTLSCEQNLNHDAMYWYRQDPGQGLRLIYYSQIVNDFQKGDIAEGYSVSREKKESFPLTVTSAQKNPTAFYLCASREQGSGTGELFFGEGSRLTVL.

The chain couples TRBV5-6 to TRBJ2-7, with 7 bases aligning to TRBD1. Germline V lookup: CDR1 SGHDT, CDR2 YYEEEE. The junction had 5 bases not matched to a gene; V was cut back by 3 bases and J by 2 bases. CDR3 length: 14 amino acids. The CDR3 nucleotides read TGTGCCAGCAGCTCCCTTGGGACAGCCTACGAGCAGTACTTC. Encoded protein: CASSSLGTAYEQYF.

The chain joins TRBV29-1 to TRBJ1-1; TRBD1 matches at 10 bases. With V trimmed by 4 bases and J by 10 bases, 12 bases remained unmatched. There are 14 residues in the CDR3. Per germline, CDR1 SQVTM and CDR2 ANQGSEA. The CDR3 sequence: CSVGDRGLPSRAFF. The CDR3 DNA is TGCAGCGTTGGCGACAGGGGGCTACCTTCTCGAGCTTTCTTT. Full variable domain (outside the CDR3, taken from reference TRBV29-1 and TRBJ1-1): SAVISQKPSRDICQRGTSLTIQCQVDSQVTMMFWYRQQPGQSLTLIATANQGSEATYESGFVIDKFPISRPNLTFSTLTVSNMSPEDSSIYLCSVGDRGLPSRAFFGQGTRLTVV.

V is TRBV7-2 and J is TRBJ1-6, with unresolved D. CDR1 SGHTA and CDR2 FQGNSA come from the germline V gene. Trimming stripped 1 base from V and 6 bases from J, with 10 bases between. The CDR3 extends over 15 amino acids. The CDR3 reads CASSLGSEINSPLHF. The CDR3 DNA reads TGTGCCAGCAGCTTAGGGAGCGAGATTAATTCACCCCTCCACTTT.

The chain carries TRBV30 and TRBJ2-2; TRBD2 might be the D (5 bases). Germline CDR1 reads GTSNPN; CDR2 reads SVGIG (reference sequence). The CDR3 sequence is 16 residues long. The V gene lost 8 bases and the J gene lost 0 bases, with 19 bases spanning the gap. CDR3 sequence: CAVYPREPSNTGELFF. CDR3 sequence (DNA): TGTGCCGTTTATCCCCGGGAACCTTCGAACACCGGGGAGCTGTTTTTT.

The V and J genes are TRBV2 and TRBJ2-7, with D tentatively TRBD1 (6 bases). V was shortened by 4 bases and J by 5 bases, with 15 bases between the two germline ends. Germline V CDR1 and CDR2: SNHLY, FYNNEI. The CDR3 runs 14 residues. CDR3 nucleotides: TGTGCCAGCAGTGCCCCAGGGGTTCCGGACGAGCAGTACTTC. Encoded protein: CASSAPGVPDEQYF.

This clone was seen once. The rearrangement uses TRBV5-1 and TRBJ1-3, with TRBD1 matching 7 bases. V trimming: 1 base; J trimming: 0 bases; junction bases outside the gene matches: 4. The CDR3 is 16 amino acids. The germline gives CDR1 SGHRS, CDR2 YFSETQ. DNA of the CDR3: TGCGCCAGCAGCTTGTGGGGACAGAACTCTGGAAACACCATATATTTT. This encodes CASSLWGQNSGNTIYF.

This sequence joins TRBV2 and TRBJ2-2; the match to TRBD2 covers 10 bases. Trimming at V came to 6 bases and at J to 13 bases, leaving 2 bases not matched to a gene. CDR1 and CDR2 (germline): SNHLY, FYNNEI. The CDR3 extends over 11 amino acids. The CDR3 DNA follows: TGTGCCAGCAGCGGACTAGCGGCGCTGTTTTTT. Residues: CASSGLAALFF.

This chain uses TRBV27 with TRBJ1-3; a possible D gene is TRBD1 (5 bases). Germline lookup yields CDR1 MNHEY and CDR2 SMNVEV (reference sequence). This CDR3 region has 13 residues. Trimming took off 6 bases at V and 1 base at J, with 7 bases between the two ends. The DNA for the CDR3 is TGTGCCAGCAGCGCAGGGTCTGGAAACACCATATATTTT. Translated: CASSAGSGNTIYF.

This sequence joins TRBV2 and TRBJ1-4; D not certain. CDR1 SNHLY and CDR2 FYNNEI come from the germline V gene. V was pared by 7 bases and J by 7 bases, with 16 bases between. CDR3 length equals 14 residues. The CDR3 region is CASIRLDGGEKLFF. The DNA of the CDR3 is TGTGCCAGCATACGACTTGATGGCGGTGAAAAACTGTTTTTT.

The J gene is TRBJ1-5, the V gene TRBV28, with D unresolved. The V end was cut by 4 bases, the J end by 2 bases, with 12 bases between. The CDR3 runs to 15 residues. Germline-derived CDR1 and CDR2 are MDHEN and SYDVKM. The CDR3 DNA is TGTGCCAGCAGTTCCGGAGCCGAGGGCAATCAGCCCCAGCATTTT. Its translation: CASSSGAEGNQPQHF.